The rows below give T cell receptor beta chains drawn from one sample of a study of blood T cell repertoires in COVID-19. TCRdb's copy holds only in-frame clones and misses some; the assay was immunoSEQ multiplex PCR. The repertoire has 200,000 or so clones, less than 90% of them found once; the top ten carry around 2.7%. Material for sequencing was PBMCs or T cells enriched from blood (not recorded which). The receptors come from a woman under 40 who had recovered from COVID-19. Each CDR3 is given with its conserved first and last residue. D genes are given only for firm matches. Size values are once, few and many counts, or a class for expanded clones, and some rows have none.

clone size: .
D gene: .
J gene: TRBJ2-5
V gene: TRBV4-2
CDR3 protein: CASSLTSQETQYF
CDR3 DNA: TGTGCCAGCAGCCTAACAAGCCAAGAGACCCAGTACTTC

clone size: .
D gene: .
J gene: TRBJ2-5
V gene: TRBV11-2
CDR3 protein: CASSNRGETQYF
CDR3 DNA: TGTGCCAGCAGCAATAGAGGGGAGACCCAGTACTTC

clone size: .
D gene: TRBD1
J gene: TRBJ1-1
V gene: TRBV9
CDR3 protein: CASSVGRQGAAEAFF
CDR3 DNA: TGTGCCAGCAGCGTAGGCCGACAGGGCGCGGCTGAAGCTTTCTTT

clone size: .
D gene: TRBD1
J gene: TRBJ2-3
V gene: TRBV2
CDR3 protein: CASSKGQGITDTQYF
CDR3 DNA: TGTGCCAGCAGCAAGGGACAGGGAATCACAGATACGCAGTATTTT

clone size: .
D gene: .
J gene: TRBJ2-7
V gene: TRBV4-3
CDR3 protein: CASSQDRLPKAYEQYF
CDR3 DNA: TGCGCCAGCAGCCAAGATAGACTGCCTAAGGCCTACGAGCAGTACTTC

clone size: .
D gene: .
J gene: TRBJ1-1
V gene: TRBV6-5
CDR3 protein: CASSYSRSGYTEAFF
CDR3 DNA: TGTGCCAGCAGTTACTCGAGGTCTGGGTACACTGAAGCTTTCTTT

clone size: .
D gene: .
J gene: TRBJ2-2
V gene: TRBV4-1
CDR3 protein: CASSQEEGSNTGELFF
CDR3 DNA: TGCGCCAGCAGCCAGGAAGAGGGCTCGAACACCGGGGAGCTGTTTTTT

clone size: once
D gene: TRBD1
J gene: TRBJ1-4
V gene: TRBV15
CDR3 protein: CATSRPPHRGATNEKLFF
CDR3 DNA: TGTGCCACCAGCAGACCCCCCCACAGGGGAGCAACTAATGAAAAACTGTTTTTT

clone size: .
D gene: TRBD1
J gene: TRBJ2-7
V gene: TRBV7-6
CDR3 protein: CASSVGEGASYEQYF
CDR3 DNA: TGTGCCAGCAGTGTGGGAGAGGGGGCCTCCTACGAGCAGTACTTC

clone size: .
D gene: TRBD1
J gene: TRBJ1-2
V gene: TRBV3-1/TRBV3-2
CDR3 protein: CASSHDPQGYGYTF
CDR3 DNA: TGTGCCAGCAGCCACGACCCACAGGGGTATGGCTACACCTTC

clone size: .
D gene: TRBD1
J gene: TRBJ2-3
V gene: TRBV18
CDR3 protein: CASSPPRTGPDTQYF
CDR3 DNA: TGTGCCAGCTCACCACCGCGGACAGGGCCGGATACGCAGTATTTT

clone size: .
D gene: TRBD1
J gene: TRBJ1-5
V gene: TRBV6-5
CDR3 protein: CASTWGQGNQPQHF
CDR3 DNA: TGTGCCAGCACCTGGGGACAGGGGAATCAGCCCCAGCATTTT

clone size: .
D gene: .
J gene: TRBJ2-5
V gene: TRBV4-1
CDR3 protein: CASSQPGQEETQYF
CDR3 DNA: TGCGCCAGCAGCCAACCCGGACAAGAAGAGACCCAGTACTTC

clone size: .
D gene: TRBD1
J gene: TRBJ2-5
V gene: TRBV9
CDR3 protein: CASSAIGTVVQAQYF
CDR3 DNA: TGTGCCAGCAGCGCCATTGGGACAGTGGTTCAGGCCCAGTACTTC

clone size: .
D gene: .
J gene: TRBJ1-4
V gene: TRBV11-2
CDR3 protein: CASSPGTLEKLFF
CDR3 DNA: TGTGCCAGCAGCCCCGGGACACTGGAAAAACTGTTTTTT

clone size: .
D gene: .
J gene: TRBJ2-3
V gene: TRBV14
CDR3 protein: CASREGLRPTDTQYF
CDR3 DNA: TGTGCCAGCAGGGAAGGACTGCGGCCGACAGATACGCAGTATTTT

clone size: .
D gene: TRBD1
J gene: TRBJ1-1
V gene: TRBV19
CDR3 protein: CASSFDRDGSEAFF
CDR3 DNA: TGTGCCAGTAGTTTTGACAGGGATGGGTCTGAAGCTTTCTTT

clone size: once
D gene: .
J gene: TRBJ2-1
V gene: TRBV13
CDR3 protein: CASSSLGGAGYNEQFF
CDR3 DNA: TGTGCCAGCAGCTCCCTAGGGGGGGCCGGCTACAATGAGCAGTTCTTC

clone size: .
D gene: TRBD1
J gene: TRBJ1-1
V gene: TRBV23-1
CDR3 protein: CASSRPDRGGDTEAFF
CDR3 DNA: TGCGCCAGCAGTCGACCGGACAGGGGAGGTGACACTGAAGCTTTCTTT

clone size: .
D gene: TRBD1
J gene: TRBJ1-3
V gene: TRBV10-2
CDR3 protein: CASSTRDRSSGNTIYF
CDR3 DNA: TGCGCCAGCAGTACCCGGGACAGATCTTCTGGAAACACCATATATTTT

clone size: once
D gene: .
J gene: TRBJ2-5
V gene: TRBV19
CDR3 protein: CASSMSRLETQYF
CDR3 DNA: TGTGCCAGTAGTATGTCTAGATTAGAGACCCAGTACTTC

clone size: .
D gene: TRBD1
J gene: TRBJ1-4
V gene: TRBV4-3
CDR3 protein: CASSQDAGTANEKLFF
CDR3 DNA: TGCGCCAGCAGCCAGGATGCCGGGACAGCTAATGAAAAACTGTTTTTT

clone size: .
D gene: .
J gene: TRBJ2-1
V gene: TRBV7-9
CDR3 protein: CASSLGGLGNEQFF
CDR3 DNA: TGTGCCAGCAGCTTGGGGGGACTGGGCAATGAGCAGTTCTTC

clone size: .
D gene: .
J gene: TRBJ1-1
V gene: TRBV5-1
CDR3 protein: CASSLSDTLNTEAFF
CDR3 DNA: TGCGCCAGCAGCTTGTCCGACACCCTGAACACTGAAGCTTTCTTT

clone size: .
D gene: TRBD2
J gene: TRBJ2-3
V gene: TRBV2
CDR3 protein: CASSETLSGVAGGQSTDTQYF
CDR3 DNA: TGTGCCAGCAGTGAAACCCTATCGGGAGTAGCGGGGGGGCAAAGCACAGATACGCAGTATTTT

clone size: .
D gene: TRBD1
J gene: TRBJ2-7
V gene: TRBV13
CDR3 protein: CASSSRDRVGEQYF
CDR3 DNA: TGTGCCAGCAGCTCGCGGGACAGGGTGGGCGAGCAGTACTTC

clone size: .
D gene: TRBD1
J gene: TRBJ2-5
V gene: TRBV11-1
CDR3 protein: CASSFTLGTAQETQYF
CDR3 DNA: TGTGCCAGCAGCTTCACCTTGGGGACAGCTCAAGAGACCCAGTACTTC

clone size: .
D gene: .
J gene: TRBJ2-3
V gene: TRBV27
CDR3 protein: CASSARQLYTDTQYF
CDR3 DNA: TGTGCCAGCAGTGCGCGACAGCTGTACACAGATACGCAGTATTTT

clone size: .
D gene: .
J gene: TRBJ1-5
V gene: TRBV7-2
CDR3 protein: CASSSSIGGRVNQPQHF
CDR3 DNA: TGTGCCAGCAGCTCATCCATAGGGGGAAGGGTCAATCAGCCCCAGCATTTT

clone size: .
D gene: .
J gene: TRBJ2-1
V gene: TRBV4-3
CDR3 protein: CASSQDGSYGDNEQFF
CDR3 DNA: TGCGCCAGCAGCCAAGATGGTTCCTACGGGGACAATGAGCAGTTCTTC

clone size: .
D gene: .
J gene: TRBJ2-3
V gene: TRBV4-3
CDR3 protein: CASSRDRGQQYF
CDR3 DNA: TGCGCCAGCAGCCGAGACCGTGGACAGCAGTATTTT